Listed below are T cell receptor beta chains from one sample, sequenced in a study of blood T cell repertoires in COVID-19. Sequencing used immunoSEQ multiplex PCR; TCRdb keeps in-frame clones, though not all of them. The sample has 280,000 or so clones, 85% seen once. Sequencing was done on a sample of peripheral blood. The receptors were sampled from a human donor in a cohort sampled during active COVID-19. The CDR3 runs from the conserved cysteine through the conserved F or W. A D gene is named only where the DNA matches it firmly. Expanded clones are given a class, and other clones once, few, many or no size at all.

d_call | j_call | cdr3_length | clone_size | v_call | cdr3_aa | cdr3_nt
NA | TRBJ2-5 | 14 | NA | TRBV7-2 | CASSLNRGGETQYF | TGTGCCAGCAGCCTAAACAGGGGGGGAGAGACCCAGTACTTC
NA | TRBJ2-4 | 13 | NA | TRBV21-1 | CASSCPNRGIQYF | TGTGCCAGCAGTTGTCCCAACAGGGGTATTCAGTACTTC
NA | TRBJ2-4 | 15 | few | TRBV6-2/TRBV6-3 | CASSSSRGAKNIQYF | TGTGCCAGCAGTTCCTCTAGGGGAGCCAAAAACATTCAGTACTTC
NA | TRBJ1-2 | 14 | NA | TRBV6-6 | CASSYSGVGPGYTF | TGTGCCAGCAGTTACTCTGGGGTGGGGCCCGGCTACACCTTC
TRBD2 | TRBJ2-3 | 14 | NA | TRBV5-1 | CASSLSAGADTQYF | TGCGCCAGCAGTCTTTCAGCGGGAGCAGATACGCAGTATTTT
TRBD1 | TRBJ2-1 | 15 | NA | TRBV6-5 | CASSTATGGSAEQFF | TGTGCCAGCAGCACCGCCACAGGGGGCTCGGCGGAGCAGTTCTTC
TRBD1 | TRBJ1-3 | 14 | NA | TRBV28 | CASSTGDSGNTIYF | TGTGCCAGCAGTACAGGGGACTCTGGAAACACCATATATTTT
NA | TRBJ2-6 | 19 | NA | TRBV4-1 | CASSQPRAGAFSGANVLTF | TGCGCCAGCAGCCAACCCCGAGCAGGGGCCTTCTCTGGGGCCAACGTCCTGACTTTC
TRBD2 | TRBJ2-7 | 15 | NA | TRBV7-2 | CASSVGLAGVNEQYF | TGTGCCAGCAGCGTGGGACTAGCGGGAGTCAACGAGCAGTACTTC
TRBD1 | TRBJ1-1 | 15 | NA | TRBV30 | CAWSVQGSDRGKTFF | TGTGCCTGGAGTGTACAAGGGTCGGACAGGGGGAAGACTTTCTTT
NA | TRBJ2-2 | 12 | few | TRBV28 | CASSTRSGELFF | TGTGCCAGCAGCACACGATCCGGGGAGCTGTTTTTT
TRBD2 | TRBJ2-1 | 15 | NA | TRBV19 | CASSIVAGGPYEQFF | TGTGCCAGTAGTATAGTAGCGGGAGGGCCTTATGAGCAGTTCTTC
NA | TRBJ2-7 | 15 | NA | TRBV7-9 | CASSFTGRLTYEQYF | TGTGCCAGCAGCTTCACAGGGAGATTAACCTACGAGCAGTACTTC
NA | TRBJ1-2 | 15 | NA | TRBV4-3 | CASSQVQGSGYGYTF | TGCGCCAGCAGCCAAGTGCAGGGATCTGGATATGGCTACACCTTT
NA | TRBJ2-3 | 13 | NA | TRBV6-5 | CASWTGSTDTQYF | TGTGCCAGTTGGACGGGGAGCACAGATACGCAGTATTTT
NA | TRBJ1-1 | 15 | few | TRBV18 | CASSLSQAENTEAFF | TGTGCCAGCTCACTTTCACAGGCTGAGAACACTGAAGCTTTCTTT
NA | TRBJ2-7 | 14 | NA | TRBV18 | CASSPHGGAYEQYF | TGTGCCAGCTCACCACACGGCGGAGCCTACGAGCAGTACTTC
NA | TRBJ2-3 | 18 | NA | TRBV4-1 | CASSPEANPISSTDTQYF | TGCGCCAGCAGCCCAGAAGCGAACCCGATATCTAGCACAGATACGCAGTATTTT
NA | TRBJ2-1 | 15 | NA | TRBV5-1 | CASSLAVERYNEQFF | TGCGCCAGCAGCTTGGCTGTCGAGAGGTACAATGAGCAGTTCTTC
TRBD2 | TRBJ2-7 | 14 | NA | TRBV7-2 | CASSPLAGGGEQYF | TGTGCCAGCAGCCCCCTAGCGGGAGGCGGGGAGCAGTACTTC
NA | TRBJ2-1 | 13 | NA | TRBV2 | CASQLVRYNEQFF | TGTGCCAGCCAACTAGTAAGGTATAATGAGCAGTTCTTC
NA | TRBJ2-3 | 15 | NA | TRBV2 | CASSVAPTSTDTQYF | TGTGCCAGCAGTGTGGCTCCGACTAGCACAGATACGCAGTATTTT
TRBD2 | TRBJ2-6 | 20 | NA | TRBV15 | CATSRGSGGGRATGANVLTF | TGTGCCACCAGCAGAGGCTCGGGCGGCGGGAGGGCGACTGGGGCCAACGTCCTGACTTTC
NA | TRBJ1-2 | 14 | once | TRBV27 | CASKTTATSGGYTF | TGTGCCAGCAAAACAACGGCCACCTCGGGGGGCTACACCTTC
NA | TRBJ2-3 | 14 | NA | TRBV2 | CASRGGDFTDTQYF | TGTGCCAGCAGAGGAGGGGATTTCACAGATACGCAGTATTTT
NA | TRBJ2-7 | 14 | NA | TRBV28 | CASSFLAGTYEQYF | TGTGCCAGCAGTTTTCTTGCGGGAACCTACGAGCAGTACTTC
TRBD1 | TRBJ2-4 | 17 | NA | TRBV28 | CASSSPGTELAKNIQYF | TGTGCCAGCAGTTCCCCCGGGACAGAGTTAGCCAAAAACATTCAGTACTTC
NA | TRBJ2-7 | 15 | NA | TRBV29-1 | CSVQQALGGLEEQYF | TGCAGCGTCCAACAGGCGCTCGGGGGTTTGGAAGAGCAGTACTTC
NA | TRBJ2-1 | 11 | NA | TRBV3-1/TRBV3-2 | CASSQANEQFF | TGTGCCAGCAGCCAAGCTAATGAGCAGTTCTTC
NA | TRBJ1-2 | 14 | NA | TRBV2 | CASSSTAVSYGYTF | TGTGCCAGCAGTTCGACGGCGGTCTCTTATGGCTACACCTTC
NA | TRBJ2-2 | 12 | NA | TRBV10-3 | CATSGYSGELFF | TGTGCCACTTCAGGGTATTCAGGGGAGCTGTTTTTT
NA | TRBJ2-7 | 14 | NA | TRBV29-1 | CSVILFQGSNEQYF | TGCAGCGTCATACTCTTTCAGGGGAGCAACGAGCAGTACTTC
TRBD1 | TRBJ2-3 | 16 | NA | TRBV4-2 | CASSQDSTRDRDTQYF | TGTGCCAGCAGCCAAGATTCAACCCGGGACAGAGATACGCAGTATTTT
NA | TRBJ2-1 | 15 | once | TRBV10-1 | CASSEALSSYNEQFF | TGCGCCAGCAGTGAGGCCCTTAGCTCCTACAATGAGCAGTTCTTC
NA | TRBJ2-7 | 13 | NA | TRBV12-3/TRBV12-4 | CASSLAGDYEQYF | TGTGCCAGCAGTTTAGCAGGGGACTACGAGCAGTACTTC
NA | TRBJ1-4 | 12 | NA | TRBV5-1 | CASKPADEKLFF | TGCGCCAGCAAACCAGCGGATGAAAAACTGTTTTTT
NA | TRBJ2-3 | 17 | NA | TRBV21-1 | CASSPWGQGAVSDTQYF | NA
NA | TRBJ2-7 | 14 | once | TRBV6-2/TRBV6-3 | CASSYSSFSYEQYF | TGTGCCAGCAGTTACTCGTCCTTCTCCTACGAGCAGTACTTC
NA | TRBJ1-5 | 13 | NA | TRBV6-5 | CASSFNRDGPQHF | TGTGCCAGCAGTTTTAACAGGGATGGGCCCCAGCATTTT
TRBD2 | TRBJ2-7 | 15 | NA | TRBV9 | CASSVATSGPYEQYF | TGTGCCAGCAGCGTAGCGACTAGCGGACCTTACGAGCAGTACTTC
TRBD2 | TRBJ2-2 | 16 | NA | TRBV5-6 | CASSLGLAENTGELFF | TGTGCCAGCAGCCTAGGACTAGCGGAGAACACCGGGGAGCTGTTTTTT
NA | TRBJ2-5 | 14 | NA | TRBV19 | CASSIAGVQETQYF | TGTGCCAGTAGTATAGCGGGGGTTCAAGAGACCCAGTACTTC
TRBD1 | TRBJ2-7 | 16 | NA | TRBV11-1 | CASSLDVSGQTYEQYF | TGTGCCAGCAGCTTGGATGTGTCGGGACAGACCTACGAGCAGTACTTC